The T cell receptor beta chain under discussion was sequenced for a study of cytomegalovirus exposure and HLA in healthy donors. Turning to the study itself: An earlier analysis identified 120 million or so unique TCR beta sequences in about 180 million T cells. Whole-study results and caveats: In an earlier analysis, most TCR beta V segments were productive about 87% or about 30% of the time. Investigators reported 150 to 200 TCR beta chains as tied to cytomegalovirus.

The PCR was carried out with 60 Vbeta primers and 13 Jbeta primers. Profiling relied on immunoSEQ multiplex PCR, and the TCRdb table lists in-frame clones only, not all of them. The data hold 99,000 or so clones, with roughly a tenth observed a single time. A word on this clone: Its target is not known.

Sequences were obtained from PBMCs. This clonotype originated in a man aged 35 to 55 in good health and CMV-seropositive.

For the CDR3, the DNA is TGTGCCAGCTCACCACCCCCCGGACTAGCGGGTAAAAACATTCAGTACTTC. This encodes CASSPPPGLAGKNIQYF. This sequence joins TRBV18 and TRBJ2-4; TRBD2 aligns across 11 bases. The ends lost 0 bases at V and 4 bases at J; junction bases unmatched: 5. The CDR3 extends over 17 amino acids. Germline CDR1 and CDR2: KGHSH and LQKENI.